This is a list of T cell receptor beta chains from one sample in a study of CD8+CD57+ T cells in acquired aplastic anemia. TCRdb re-derived calls from the reads in MiXCR, one entry per CDR3 protein. The table lists about 180,000 distinct CDR3 sequences, about three fifths of them singletons. Material: sorted CD4+, CD8+, or CD8+CD57+ T cells (not recorded which) from PBMCs. The receptors stem from a human donor with aplastic anemia. Each CDR3 is given with its conserved first and last residue. Fields, in order: J gene, V gene, CDR3 length, clone size, D gene, CDR3 protein, CDR3 DNA. The D gene is left open where the match is weak. Expanded clones are given a class, and other clones once, few, many or no size at all.

>TRBJ2-1|TRBV20-1|17|many|TRBD2
CSAKEASGRVSYNEQFF
TGCAGTGCTAAAGAGGCTAGCGGGAGAGTCTCCTACAATGAGCAGTTCTTC
>TRBJ1-2|TRBV4-1|16|many|.
CASSQDLVGRGSPYTF
TGCGCCAGCAGCCAAGATCTTGTAGGCAGGGGTTCTCCCTACACCTTC
>TRBJ1-5|TRBV11-2|16|.|.
CASSLDAARYNQPQHF
TGTGCCAGCAGCTTAGATGCGGCCAGGTACAATCAGCCCCAGCATTTT
>TRBJ1-2|TRBV15|15|.|.
CATSVIRKGRYGYTF
TGTGCCACCAGTGTTATCAGGAAAGGCCGCTATGGCTACACCTTC
>TRBJ1-1|TRBV6-1|15|.|.
CASSRPTVMNTEAFF
TGTGCCAGCAGTCGCCCGACCGTCATGAACACTGAAGCTTTCTTT
>TRBJ1-5|TRBV9|11|many|.
CPAGGNQPQHF
TGCCCTGCGGGGGGCAATCAGCCCCAGCATTTT
>TRBJ2-5|TRBV7-9|13|.|TRBD1
CASRVGTGETQYF
TGTGCCAGCAGGGTCGGGACAGGAGAGACCCAGTACTTC
>TRBJ1-1|TRBV20-1|16|many|TRBD1
CSARGRQGAESTEAFF
TGCAGTGCTAGGGGTCGACAGGGGGCTGAGAGCACTGAAGCTTTCTTT
>TRBJ2-1|TRBV5-4|11|.|TRBD2
CASSLAGDQFF
TGTGCCAGCAGCCTAGCGGGGGACCAGTTCTTC
>TRBJ1-1|TRBV10-3|14|.|.
CAISPGQMNTEAFF
TGTGCCATCAGCCCCGGACAGATGAACACTGAAGCTTTCTTT
>TRBJ2-5|TRBV15|13|.|.
CATSREGRETQYF
TGTGCCACCAGCAGAGAGGGTCGGGAGACCCAGTACTTC
>TRBJ1-4|TRBV7-9|15|.|TRBD1
CASSPGGSSNEKLFF
TGTGCCAGCAGCCCAGGGGGCTCGTCTAATGAAAAACTGTTTTTT
>TRBJ1-2|TRBV12-3/TRBV12-4|14|many|.
CASSLGGGVYGYTF
TGTGCCAGCAGTTTAGGGGGTGGGGTATATGGCTACACCTTC
>TRBJ2-1|TRBV7-3|17|.|.
CASSHITAGTSYNEQFF
TGCGCCAGCAGCCATATTACTGCCGGGACTTCTTACAATGAGCAGTTCTTC
>TRBJ2-2|TRBV10-3|14|.|.
CASVAVVGTGELFF
TGTGCCAGCGTTGCCGTTGTGGGCACCGGGGAGCTGTTTTTT
>TRBJ1-6|TRBV20-1|14|.|TRBD1
CSAISGQGRSPLHF
TGCAGTGCTATTTCGGGACAGGGACGTTCACCCCTCCACTTT
>TRBJ2-3|TRBV19|15|many|.
CASKVIASSTDTQYF
TGTGCCAGTAAGGTGATAGCCTCTAGCACAGATACGCAGTATTTT
>TRBJ1-5|TRBV2|15|once|.
CASSLDSAGNQPQHF
TGTGCCAGCAGTTTGGACAGCGCCGGCAATCAGCCCCAGCATTTT
>TRBJ2-4|TRBV5-8|16|few|.
CASSFRADLAKNIQYF
TGTGCCAGCAGCTTCCGAGCGGACTTAGCCAAAAACATTCAGTACTTC
>TRBJ2-7|TRBV19|13|.|.
CASSTDVWAEQYF
TGTGCCAGTAGTACCGACGTGTGGGCCGAGCAGTACTTC
>TRBJ1-2|TRBV20-1|16|many|.
CSARDHGQFFDYGYTF
TGCAGTGCTAGAGATCATGGACAGTTTTTCGACTATGGCTACACCTTC
>TRBJ2-2|TRBV25-1|19|.|TRBD2
CASSPSSLERGGRTGELFF
TGTGCCAGCAGTCCTTCCTCTCTAGAGCGGGGGGGCAGGACCGGGGAGCTGTTTTTT
>TRBJ1-2|TRBV12-3/TRBV12-4|12|once|TRBD1
CASIWDSYGYTF
TGTGCCAGCATATGGGACAGCTATGGCTACACCTTC
>TRBJ2-7|TRBV6-1|13|.|.
CASRETETYEQYF
TGTGCCAGCAGGGAGACAGAGACCTACGAGCAGTACTTC
>TRBJ2-7|TRBV5-5|13|.|.
CASSFGLSYEQYF
TGTGCCAGCAGCTTTGGGCTTTCCTACGAGCAGTACTTC
>TRBJ2-1|TRBV13|13|.|.
CASSKGGTEEQFF
TGTGCCAGCAGCAAGGGGGGGACAGAAGAGCAGTTCTTC
>TRBJ2-3|TRBV25-1|15|many|.
CASSESRLRTDTQYF
TGTGCCAGCAGTGAATCCAGGCTTCGCACAGATACGCAGTATTTT
>TRBJ2-5|TRBV20-1|16|.|.
CSARAQGGQIQETQYF
TGCAGTGCTAGAGCTCAGGGGGGACAGATCCAAGAGACCCAGTACTTC
>TRBJ2-3|TRBV4-1|17|.|TRBD2
CASSHPGLAGATDTQYF
TGCGCCAGCAGCCACCCGGGACTAGCGGGGGCCACAGATACGCAGTATTTT
>TRBJ2-7|TRBV7-8|14|few|TRBD2
CASSKGTSGYEQYF
TGTGCCAGCAGTAAGGGAACTAGCGGCTACGAGCAGTACTTC
>TRBJ2-7|TRBV25-1|17|.|.
CASSESRGQSLRYEQYF
TGTGCCAGCAGTGAAAGTAGGGGCCAGTCGTTGAGATACGAGCAGTACTTC
>TRBJ1-5|TRBV29-1|13|.|.
CSVVTTGNQPQHF
TGCAGCGTTGTAACCACTGGCAATCAGCCCCAGCATTTT
>TRBJ1-2|TRBV19|15|.|TRBD1
CAAGRGTAYTYGYTF
TGTGCCGCAGGGAGGGGGACAGCCTATACCTATGGCTACACCTTC